Below, 26 T cell receptor beta chains from the same sample are listed, as sequenced in a study of cytomegalovirus exposure and HLA in healthy donors. Using immunoSEQ multiplex PCR, the repertoire was profiled, and TCRdb retains in-frame clones only, with some absent. The sample consists of 100,000 to 150,000 clones, roughly 87% of them appearing once. The material sequenced was PBMCs. Source of these receptors: a young woman in good health and CMV-seronegative.

This chain connects TRBV5-1 to TRBJ1-1; 11 bases align to TRBD1. The CDR3 has 13 amino acids. In germline, CDR1 is SGHRS, CDR2 YFSETQ. The V segment lost 4 bases and the J segment 7 bases; nucleotides outside the gene matches: 3. The CDR3 is CASSPGTGGEAFF. The CDR3 coding sequence is TGCGCCAGCAGCCCCGGGACAGGGGGTGAAGCTTTCTTT.

CDR3 amino acids: CSADEVTEAFF. CDR3 nucleotide sequence: TGCAGTGCTGACGAGGTCACTGAAGCTTTCTTT. The chain uses TRBV20-1 and TRBJ1-1, with D uncertain. The CDR3 contains 11 residues. Germline V gives CDR1 DFQATT, CDR2 SNEGSKA (reference sequence). Trimming removed 5 bases from V and 4 bases from J, with 8 bases in between.

The rearrangement uses TRBV6-5 and TRBJ2-7; D call uncertain. This CDR3 comprises 15 residues. The germline V gene encodes CDR1 MNHEY and CDR2 SVGAGI. With 0 bases removed from V and 3 bases from J, the gap between germline ends came to 12 bases. The DNA for the CDR3 is TGTGCCAGCAGTTACTCAGGCCAGGCCATCTACGAGCAGTACGTC. Its translation: CASSYSGQAIYEQYV.

This chain uses TRBV7-2 with TRBJ1-1; TRBD1 is a possible D gene (5 bases). Germline lookup yields CDR1 SGHTA and CDR2 FQGNSA. This CDR3 region has 14 residues. The V and J ends lost 2 bases and 4 bases respectively, with 11 bases between them. The CDR3 coding sequence is TGTGCCAGCAGCTTAAACGGGGGAGTCACTGAAGCTTTCTTT. This encodes CASSLNGGVTEAFF. Variable domain in full (rest from reference TRBV7-2 and TRBJ1-1): GAGVSQSPSNKVTEKGKDVELRCDPISGHTALYWYRQSLGQGLEFLIYFQGNSAPDKSGLPSDRFSAERTGGSVSTLTIQRTQQEDSAVYLCASSLNGGVTEAFFGQGTRLTVV.

The CDR3 here is CASSFGEKLFF. Here the CDR3 DNA reads TGCGCCAGCAGCTTCGGGGAAAAACTGTTTTTT. V gene TRBV5-1 combines with J gene TRBJ1-4, with D unclear. The V and J ends lost 2 bases and 8 bases respectively, with 4 bases between them. The CDR3 sequence is 11 residues long. The germline CDR1 and CDR2 sequences are SGHRS and YFSETQ.

V and J are TRBV6-5 and TRBJ2-7; a weak D match, TRBD1 (6 bases). The CDR3 spans 14 residues. Trimming stripped 4 bases from V and 5 bases from J, with 15 bases between. The V gene's germline CDR1 is MNHEY and CDR2 SVGAGI. The CDR3 DNA reads TGTGCCAGCAGTTTGAGGGGGAGACGGGACGAGCAGTACTTC. The encoded protein is CASSLRGRRDEQYF.

V usage is TRBV5-1 and J usage is TRBJ2-1; no definite D call. The CDR3 has 15 amino acids. V dropped 1 base and J dropped 0 bases, with 8 bases sitting between them. In germline, CDR1 is SGHRS, CDR2 YFSETQ. In nucleotides, the CDR3 is TGCGCCAGCAGCTTGCGGGTTAGCTCCTACAATGAGCAGTTCTTC. As protein: CASSLRVSSYNEQFF.

V is TRBV11-2 and J is TRBJ2-5; 8 bases map to TRBD2. The trim removed 5 bases at V and 3 bases at J, leaving 8 bases unmatched. The CDR3 loop spans 15 amino acids. Germline-derived CDR1 and CDR2 are SGHAT and FQNNGV. This chain's CDR3 is CASSRPQRGKETQYF. DNA of the CDR3: TGTGCCAGCAGCCGACCTCAGCGGGGGAAAGAGACCCAGTACTTC.

The V gene is TRBV19, the J gene TRBJ2-5; D gene unclear. Germline CDR1 and CDR2: LNHDA and SQIVND (reference sequence). The CDR3 covers 13 residues. Trimming took off 6 bases at V and 8 bases at J, with 16 bases between the two ends. The CDR3 region is CASRPPAAVTQYF. The CDR3 coding sequence is TGTGCCAGTAGGCCGCCGGCGGCGGTCACCCAGTACTTC.

The chain employs TRBV2 and TRBJ2-5; TRBD1 agrees at 11 bases. Germline trimming cut 4 bases from V and 5 bases from J; bases unmatched to any gene: 6. The germline V gene has CDR1 SNHLY and CDR2 FYNNEI. CDR3 size: 15 residues. The CDR3 loop reads CASSGQGQGVETQYF. The CDR3 nucleotides are TGTGCCAGCAGTGGCCAGGGACAGGGGGTTGAGACCCAGTACTTC. Looking up the rest from reference TRBV2 and TRBJ2-5 gives the full variable domain: EPEVTQTPSHQVTQMGQEVILRCVPISNHLYFYWYRQILGQKVEFLVSFYNNEISEKSEIFDDQFSVERPDGSNFTLKIRSTKLEDSAMYFCASSGQGQGVETQYFGPGTRLLVL.

The CDR3 sequence is CASSRQGANEAFF. The CDR3 DNA follows: TGTGCCAGCAGCCGACAGGGGGCAAATGAAGCTTTCTTT. The chain has TRBV7-2 and TRBJ1-1, with TRBD1 matching 10 bases. V lost 5 bases to trimming and J lost 7 bases; unmatched junction nucleotides: 4. CDR3 length equals 13 residues. The germline CDR1 and CDR2 sequences are SGHTA and FQGNSA.

The chain carries TRBV4-2 and TRBJ2-7; D perhaps matches TRBD1 (5 bases). CDR1 is LGHNA and CDR2 is YNFKEQ in the germline V gene. V shed 4 bases and J shed 2 bases, with 12 bases lying between them. The CDR3 contains 14 residues. The CDR3 sequence is CASSPRTPPYEQYF. The CDR3 region has the DNA TGTGCCAGCAGCCCCCGGACACCCCCCTACGAGCAGTACTTC.

This chain joins TRBV19 and TRBJ1-5; TRBD1 is a possible D gene (5 bases). Germline V gene lookup returns CDR1 LNHDA and CDR2 SQIVND (reference sequence). The CDR3 runs 16 residues. V lost 0 bases and J 4 bases, leaving 13 bases between the germline ends. CDR3 residues: CASSIDLGVRNQPQHF. The CDR3 region has the DNA TGTGCCAGTAGTATAGATTTAGGGGTAAGGAATCAGCCCCAGCATTTT.

The rearrangement links TRBV15 to TRBJ2-3, with 7 bases fitting TRBD1. The ends lost 0 bases at V and 1 base at J; junction bases unmatched: 4. This CDR3 spans 16 amino acids. Germline loops: CDR1 LNHNV, CDR2 YYDKDF (reference sequence). Written as DNA, the CDR3 is TGTGCCACCAGCAGAGATCAGGGGGTCGGCACAGATACGCAGTATTTT. Translating it yields CATSRDQGVGTDTQYF.

The chain combines TRBV4-1 with TRBJ2-1; D is possibly TRBD2 (5 bases). The germline V gene has CDR1 MGHRA and CDR2 YSYEKL. V was pared by 0 bases and J by 3 bases, with 15 bases between. The CDR3 length is 17 residues. In DNA form, the CDR3 reads TGCGCCAGCAGCCAAGATAATAAGGCGGGCCTCTACAATGAGCAGTTCTTC. It yields the protein CASSQDNKAGLYNEQFF.

The chain is built from TRBV2 and TRBJ1-5; D is unresolved. This CDR3 is 12 amino acids long. Between the trimmed V and J ends, which lost 7 bases and 11 bases, there was a span of 15 bases. CDR1 SNHLY and CDR2 FYNNEI come from the germline V gene. CDR3 nucleotide sequence: TGTGCCAGCACCGACGGAGGTCGGGCCCAGCATTTT. It is translated as CASTDGGRAQHF.

The table lists this clone with a few counts. The V and J genes are TRBV18 and TRBJ1-1; D not certain. The CDR3 covers 12 residues. Trimming took 6 bases from V and 3 from J, leaving 8 bases between them. In germline, CDR1 is KGHSH, CDR2 LQKENI. CDR3 in DNA: TGTGCCAGCTCCCAAGAGGACACTGAAGCTTTCTTT. It is translated as CASSQEDTEAFF. The variable domain in full, completed from reference TRBV18 and TRBJ1-1, reads NAGVMQNPRHLVRRRGQEARLRCSPMKGHSHVYWYRQLPEEGLKFMVYLQKENIIDESGMPKERFSAEFPKEGPSILRIQQVVRGDSAAYFCASSQEDTEAFFGQGTRLTVV.

This chain joins TRBV28 and TRBJ2-7; 9 positions match TRBD2. Trimming cost V 6 bases and J 9 bases; bases outside gene matches: 9. Germline V gene data show CDR1 as MDHEN and CDR2 as SYDVKM. CDR3 length equals 13 residues. The CDR3 DNA is TGTGCCAGCAGCCTTAGCGGGGGTATCCGGCAGTACGTC. Its translation is CASSLSGGIRQYV.

The CDR3 bases are TGCGCCAGCAGCCACGCGCGGGGGGTC. Translated: CASSHARGV. The gene calls are TRBV4-1 and TRBJ2-7, with TRBD2 matching 7 bases. The CDR3 has 9 amino acids. Germline CDR1 MGHRA, CDR2 YSYEKL.

The chain is built from TRBV7-9 and TRBJ2-7; TRBD2 might be the D (7 bases). V was trimmed by 8 bases and J by 0 bases, leaving 14 bases between them. Germline-derived CDR1 and CDR2 are SEHNR and FQNEAQ (reference sequence). There are 14 residues in the CDR3. CDR3 bases: TGTGCCAGCCAAGGGGGACTAAACTCCTACGAGCAGTACTTC. Protein sequence: CASQGGLNSYEQYF.

The chain recombines TRBV19 with TRBJ2-5; 7 bases are shared with TRBD2. CDR1 and CDR2 from the germline V gene are LNHDA and SQIVND (reference sequence). The V and J ends lost 5 bases and 4 bases, in that order; junction bases with no gene match: 10. The CDR3 covers 15 residues. CDR3 sequence reads: CASSVGLGGPETQYF. The DNA of the CDR3 is TGTGCCAGTAGTGTCGGATTGGGAGGGCCAGAGACCCAGTACTTC.

The chain has TRBV6-5 and TRBJ1-5, with D possibly TRBD1 on 5 matching bases. Deletions cut 4 bases from V and 6 bases from J, with 10 bases between. The CDR3 is 13 residues long. Germline CDR1 reads MNHEY; CDR2 reads SVGAGI. The CDR3 DNA sequence: TGTGCCAGCAGTTTCCAGGGAACTCAGCCCCAGCATTTT. The encoded protein is CASSFQGTQPQHF.

The rearrangement links TRBV20-1 to TRBJ1-1; D perhaps matches TRBD1 (6 bases). Germline loops: CDR1 DFQATT, CDR2 SNEGSKA (reference sequence). V was clipped by 5 bases and J by 11 bases, with 12 bases between them. The CDR3 extends over 10 amino acids. The CDR3 protein is CSAQRGGAFF. The CDR3 coding sequence is TGCAGTGCTCAAAGGGGGGGCGCTTTCTTT.

The chain combines TRBV2 with TRBJ2-2, with 8 bases lining up with TRBD1. The CDR3 has 15 residues. Germline CDR1 and CDR2: SNHLY and FYNNEI. V lost 4 bases and J lost 6; bases outside the gene matches: 7. The CDR3 protein is CASSVTDREAGELFF. The CDR3 DNA reads as TGTGCCAGCAGTGTAACGGACAGGGAGGCCGGGGAGCTGTTTTTT.

The chain employs TRBV7-9 and TRBJ2-7; D might be TRBD2 (5 bases). The germline V gene encodes CDR1 SEHNR and CDR2 FQNEAQ (reference sequence). V was trimmed by 8 bases and J by 1 base, leaving 12 bases between them. The CDR3 contains 13 residues. The DNA of the CDR3 is TGTGCCAGCTCGGGAATCGGATCCTACGAGCAGTACTTC. This gives the protein CASSGIGSYEQYF.

V and J are TRBV2 and TRBJ1-5; TRBD1 might be the D (6 bases). The germline V gene encodes CDR1 SNHLY and CDR2 FYNNEI. The CDR3 runs 14 residues. With 7 bases removed from V and 3 bases from J, the gap between germline ends came to 13 bases. In DNA, the CDR3 is TGTGCCAGCACTCCCGGGACACTCAATCAGCCCCAGCATTTT. It translates to CASTPGTLNQPQHF.